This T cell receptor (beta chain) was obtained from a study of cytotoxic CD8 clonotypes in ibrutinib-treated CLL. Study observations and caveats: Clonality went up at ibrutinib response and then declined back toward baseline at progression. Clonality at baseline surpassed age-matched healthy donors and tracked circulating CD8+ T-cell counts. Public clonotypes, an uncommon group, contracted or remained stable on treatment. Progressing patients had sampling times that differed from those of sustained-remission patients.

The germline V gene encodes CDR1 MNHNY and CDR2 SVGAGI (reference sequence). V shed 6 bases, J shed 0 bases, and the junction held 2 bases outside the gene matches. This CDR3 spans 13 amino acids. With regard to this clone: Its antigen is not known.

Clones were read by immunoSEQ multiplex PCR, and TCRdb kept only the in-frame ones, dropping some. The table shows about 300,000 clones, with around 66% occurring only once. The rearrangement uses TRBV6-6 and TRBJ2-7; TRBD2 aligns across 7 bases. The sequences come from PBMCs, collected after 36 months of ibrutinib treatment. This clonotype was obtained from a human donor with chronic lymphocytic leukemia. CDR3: CASRERDSYEQYF. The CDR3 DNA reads TGTGCCAGCAGAGAGCGGGACTCCTACGAGCAGTACTTC.